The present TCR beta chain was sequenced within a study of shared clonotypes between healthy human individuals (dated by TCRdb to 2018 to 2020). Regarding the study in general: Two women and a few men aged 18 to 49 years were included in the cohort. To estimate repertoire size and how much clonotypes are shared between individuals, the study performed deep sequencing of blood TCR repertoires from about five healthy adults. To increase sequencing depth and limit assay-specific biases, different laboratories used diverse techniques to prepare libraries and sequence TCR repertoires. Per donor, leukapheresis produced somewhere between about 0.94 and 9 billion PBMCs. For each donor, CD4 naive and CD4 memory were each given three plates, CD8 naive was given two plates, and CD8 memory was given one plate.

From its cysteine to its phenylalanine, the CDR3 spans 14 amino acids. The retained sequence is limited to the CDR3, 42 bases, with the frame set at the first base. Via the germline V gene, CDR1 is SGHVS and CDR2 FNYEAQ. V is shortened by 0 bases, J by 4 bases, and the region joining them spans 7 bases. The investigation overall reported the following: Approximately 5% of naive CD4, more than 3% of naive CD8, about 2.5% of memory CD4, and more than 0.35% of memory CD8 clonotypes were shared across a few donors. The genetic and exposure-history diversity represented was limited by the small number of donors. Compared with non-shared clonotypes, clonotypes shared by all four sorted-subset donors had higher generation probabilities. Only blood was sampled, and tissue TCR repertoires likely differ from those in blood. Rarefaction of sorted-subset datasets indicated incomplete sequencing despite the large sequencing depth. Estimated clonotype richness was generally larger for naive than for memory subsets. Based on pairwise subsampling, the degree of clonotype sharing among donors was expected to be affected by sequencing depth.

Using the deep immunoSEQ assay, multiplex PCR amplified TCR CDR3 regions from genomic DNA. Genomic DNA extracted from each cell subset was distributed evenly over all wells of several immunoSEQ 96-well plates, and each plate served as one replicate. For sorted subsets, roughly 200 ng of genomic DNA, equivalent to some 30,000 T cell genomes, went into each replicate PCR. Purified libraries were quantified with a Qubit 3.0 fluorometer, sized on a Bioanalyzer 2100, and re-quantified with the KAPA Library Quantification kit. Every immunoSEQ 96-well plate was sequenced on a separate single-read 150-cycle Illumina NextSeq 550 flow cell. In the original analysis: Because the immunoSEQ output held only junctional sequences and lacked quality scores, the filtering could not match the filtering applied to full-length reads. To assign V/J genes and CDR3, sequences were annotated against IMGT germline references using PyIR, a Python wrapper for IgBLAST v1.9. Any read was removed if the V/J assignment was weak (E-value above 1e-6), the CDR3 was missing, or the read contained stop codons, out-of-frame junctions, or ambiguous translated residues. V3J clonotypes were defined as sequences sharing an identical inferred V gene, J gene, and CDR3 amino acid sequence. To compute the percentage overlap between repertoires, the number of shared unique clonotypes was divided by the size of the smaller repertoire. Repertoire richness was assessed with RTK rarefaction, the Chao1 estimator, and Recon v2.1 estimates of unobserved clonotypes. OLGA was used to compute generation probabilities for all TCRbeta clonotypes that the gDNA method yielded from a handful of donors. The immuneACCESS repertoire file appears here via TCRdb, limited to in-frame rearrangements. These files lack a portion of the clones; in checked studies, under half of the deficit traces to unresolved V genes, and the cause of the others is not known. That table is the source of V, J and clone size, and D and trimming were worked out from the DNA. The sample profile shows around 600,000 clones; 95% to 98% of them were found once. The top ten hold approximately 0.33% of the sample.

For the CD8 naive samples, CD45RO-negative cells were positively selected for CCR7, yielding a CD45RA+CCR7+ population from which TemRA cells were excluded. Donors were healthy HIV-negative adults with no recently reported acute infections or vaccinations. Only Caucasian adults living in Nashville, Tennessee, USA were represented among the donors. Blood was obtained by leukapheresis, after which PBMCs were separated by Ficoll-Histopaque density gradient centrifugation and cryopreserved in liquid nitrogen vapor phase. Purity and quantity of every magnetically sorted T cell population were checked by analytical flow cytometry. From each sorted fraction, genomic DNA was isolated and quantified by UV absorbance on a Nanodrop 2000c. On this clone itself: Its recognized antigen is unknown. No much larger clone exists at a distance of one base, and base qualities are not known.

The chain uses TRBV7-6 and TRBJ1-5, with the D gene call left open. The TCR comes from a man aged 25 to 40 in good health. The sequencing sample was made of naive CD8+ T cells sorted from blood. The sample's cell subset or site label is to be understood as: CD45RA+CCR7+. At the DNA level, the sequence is TGTGCCAGCAGCTTAGCGGGGTCTAATCAGCCCCAGCATTTT. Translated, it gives CASSLAGSNQPQHF.